This TCR beta chain was recovered during a study of T cell responses to AZD1222 COVID-19 vaccine. Germline V gene data show CDR1 as SNHLY and CDR2 as FYNNEI. The CDR3 covers 14 residues. Unmatched junction bases numbered 5, after V lost 7 bases and J lost 0 bases. Findings and limits, study-wide: Reportedly, nearly half of unique spike TCRs recognized epitopes outside B.1.351/B.1.1.7 mutations.

Data came from immunoSEQ multiplex PCR; TCRdb stores just in-frame clones and leaves some out. Of 150,000 to 200,000 clones listed, about 90% were seen once; the top ten hold roughly 6.2%. As regards this clone: The antigen remains undetermined.

The chain couples TRBV2 to TRBJ2-7, with 8 positions matching TRBD2. The sequence was collected from an adult who received the AZD1222 COVID-19 vaccine. Sequencing used peripheral blood, obtained 28 days after the second AZD1222 dose. For the CDR3, the DNA is TGTGCCAGCATTATGACTAGCGCCTCCTACGAGCAGTACTTC. Its translation: CASIMTSASYEQYF.